This TCR beta chain was identified in a study of blood T cells in healthy people across ages. Study conclusions and caveats: The recorded TCR beta diversity per million T cells decreased in a roughly linear manner with age.

Then a second PCR, running roughly 6 to 11 cycles, was carried out with a sample-barcoded 5' primer and a J-beta primer mix. TCRdb reprocessed the 5' RACE reads with MiXCR, giving one entry per CDR3 protein. In the table there are around 1,000,000 distinct CDR3 sequences, 20% to 25% of which are singletons. A few counts support this clonotype. Antigen specificity is unknown. These data are also associated with another study on T cells of mothers and their children. According to that study: Researchers found no T cell clones that were persistent and microchimeric.

This sequence was found in a girl aged 2-9 years in good health. What was sequenced was blood.

The CDR3 spells CASLSGGGEQYF. CDR3 in DNA: TGTGCCAGCCTATCCGGGGGTGGCGAGCAGTACTTC. The chain has TRBV7-6 and TRBJ2-5, with TRBD2 as a possible D gene (6 bases). The better agreement between TRBJ2-7 and the DNA end casts doubt on the J call. There are 12 residues in the CDR3. The germline gives CDR1 SGHVS, CDR2 FNYEAQ.